This entry lists 26 T cell receptor beta chains sequenced from one sample in a study of human T cells and chemical hapten exposure. TCRdb independently ran MiXCR on the RACE reads; one entry per CDR3 protein. The top ten clones hold more than 1.3% of a sample with about 120,000 distinct CDR3 sequences, roughly 12% of them seen once. Time point meaning: patch test 1, 2 weeks after DPC sensitization. Specified treatment: therapeutic diphenylcyclopropenone sensitization with weekly scalp DPC. Sequencing was performed on whole blood, taken in connection with sensitization to the hapten diphenylcyclopropenone (DPC). The receptors stem from a woman between 50 and 59 years old with alopecia areata. Some clones in this sample may be carry-over from other donors' samples.

This clonotype was counted a few times. This rearrangement joins TRBV6-2 or TRBV6-3 to TRBJ2-3; D is uncertain. The length of the CDR3 is 13 residues. V lost 6 bases and J lost 1, with 8 bases in between. The germline CDR1 and CDR2 sequences are MNHEY and SVGEGT. CDR3 nucleotide sequence: TGTGCCAGCAGATGGGTCGGCACAGATACGCAGTATTTT. Amino acid sequence: CASRWVGTDTQYF.

This clonotype turned up a few times. This chain links TRBV10-3 with TRBJ2-3; TRBD2 agrees at 9 bases. The CDR3 loop spans 16 amino acids. The V gene's germline CDR1 is ENHRY and CDR2 SYGVKD. Germline trimming cut 3 bases from V and 6 bases from J; bases unmatched to any gene: 10. The CDR3 DNA reads as TGTGCCATCAGTGATATTAATAGCGGGAGTGGGGATACGCAGTATTTT. Its translation: CAISDINSGSGDTQYF.

This clonotype occurred a few times. V usage is TRBV7-6 and J usage is TRBJ1-1, with 7 bases lining up with TRBD1. J gave up 0 bases and V 4 bases, and 8 bases lay outside the gene matches. The CDR3 runs to 16 residues. CDR1 and CDR2 from the germline V gene are SGHVS and FNYEAQ. This chain's CDR3 is CASSSVPDRMNTEAFF. CDR3 nucleotide sequence: TGTGCCAGCAGCTCGGTCCCGGACAGGATGAACACTGAAGCTTTCTTT. Based on the CDR3 plus reference TRBV7-6 and TRBJ1-1, the full variable domain is GAGVSQSPRYKVTKRGQDVALRCDPISGHVSLYWYRQALGQGPEFLTYFNYEAQQDKSGLPNDRFSAERPEGSISTLTIQRTEQRDSAMYRCASSSVPDRMNTEAFFGQGTRLTVV.

This clonotype was observed many times. V and J are TRBV4-2 and TRBJ2-4; D not certain. Germline values: CDR1 LGHNA, CDR2 YNFKEQ. CDR3 length: 18 amino acids. Trimming removed 0 bases at V and 1 base at J, with 16 bases between. CDR3 region: CASSQDRDHWKAKNIQYF. The CDR3 nucleotides are TGTGCCAGCAGCCAAGATAGAGACCATTGGAAGGCCAAAAACATTCAGTACTTC.

This clonotype was counted many times. This sequence joins TRBV6-5 and TRBJ2-1; a possible D gene is TRBD1 (6 bases). V lost 0 bases to trimming and J lost 10 bases, with 7 bases between them. CDR1 MNHEY and CDR2 SVGAGI come from the germline V gene. CDR3 size: 12 residues. The CDR3 DNA reads TGTGCCAGCAGTTACTCCAGGGGAGAGCAGTTCTTC. Translated: CASSYSRGEQFF.

This chain links TRBV28 with TRBJ1-5; D gene unclear. CDR3 length: 12 residues. Deletions cut 6 bases from V and 7 bases from J, with 10 bases between. From germline, CDR1 is MDHEN and CDR2 SYDVKM. The CDR3 coding sequence is TGTGCCAGCAGGCCAGACGGACAGCCCCAGCATTTT. This codes for CASRPDGQPQHF.

This clonotype appeared a few times. This chain uses TRBV13 with TRBJ2-3; D remains ambiguous. V lost 5 bases, J lost 8 bases, and 11 bases lay in between. The CDR3 contains 12 residues. CDR1 PRHDT and CDR2 FYEKMQ come from the germline V gene (reference sequence). In nucleotides, the CDR3 is TGTGCCAGCAGCCCTCGGTCCCGTACGCAGTATTTT. Its translation: CASSPRSRTQYF.

This clonotype showed up many times. The chain couples TRBV7-9 to TRBJ1-5; D gene ambiguous. This CDR3 spans 13 amino acids. V was pared by 6 bases and J by 4 bases, with 10 bases between. Looked up from germline, CDR1 is SEHNR and CDR2 is FQNEAQ (reference sequence). The DNA for the CDR3 is TGTGCCAGCAGTCAGTCCGGTAATCAGCCCCAGCATTTT. As protein: CASSQSGNQPQHF.

In this sample, this clonotype turned up many times. The chain combines TRBV7-9 with TRBJ2-1; weak D call: TRBD2 (6 bases). V lost 5 bases, J lost 10 bases, and 12 bases lay in between. This CDR3 spans 12 amino acids. Germline CDR1 SEHNR, CDR2 FQNEAQ (reference sequence). CDR3 coding DNA: TGTGCCAGCAGCCGCGGGGAGAAAGAGCAGTTCTTC. Translating gives CASSRGEKEQFF.

This clonotype was observed a few times. J is TRBJ1-3 and V is TRBV18; no firm D call. V was shortened by 1 base and J by 1 base, with 5 bases between the two germline ends. Germline assignment: CDR1 KGHSH and CDR2 LQKENI. There are 14 residues in the CDR3. The CDR3 nucleotides read TGTGCCAGCTCACCACAGGAGTCTGGAAACACCATATATTTT. Translating it yields CASSPQESGNTIYF.

The DNA for the CDR3 is TGTGCCAGCAGTTCCTTGGGGCAGGGGACTGAAGCTTTCTTT. Its protein product is CASSSLGQGTEAFF. V gene TRBV6-5 combines with J gene TRBJ1-1; the D gene is possibly TRBD1 (6 bases). Germline CDR1 and CDR2: MNHEY and SVGAGI. This CDR3 is 14 amino acids long. V was clipped by 4 bases and J by 5 bases, with 14 bases between them.

The sample holds many counts of this clonotype. This chain links TRBV6-2 or TRBV6-3 with TRBJ2-7; TRBD1 matches 7 bases. Germline trimming cut 4 bases from V and 2 bases from J; bases unmatched to any gene: 17. From germline, CDR1 is MNHEY and CDR2 SVGEGT. The length of the CDR3 is 18 residues. CDR3 sequence (DNA): TGTGCCAGCAGTTCCACCCTGCTCCGGGACAGCTTTACCTACGAGCAGTACTTC. It is translated as CASSSTLLRDSFTYEQYF.

In its sample, this clonotype was seen many times. This chain joins TRBV7-2 and TRBJ2-3, with 12 bases aligning to TRBD2. This CDR3 has 18 residues. V lost 5 bases to trimming and J lost 0 bases; unmatched junction nucleotides: 9. The germline V gene encodes CDR1 SGHTA and CDR2 FQGNSA. CDR3 coding DNA: TGTGCCAGCAGCCGAGCGAGGACTAGCGGGACTAGCACAGATACGCAGTATTTT. Translating it yields CASSRARTSGTSTDTQYF.

This clonotype showed up just a few times. CDR3 sequence: CASSPPGQQNTEAFF. The CDR3 coding sequence is TGTGCCAGCAGCCCCCCCGGACAGCAGAACACTGAAGCTTTCTTT. The chain combines TRBV11-2 with TRBJ1-1; D perhaps matches TRBD1 (6 bases). The CDR3 runs 15 residues. CDR1 is SGHAT and CDR2 is FQNNGV in the germline V gene. The ends were cut back, 5 bases at V and 1 base at J, with 14 bases in the middle.

There are a few counts of this clonotype. The chain couples TRBV6-2 or TRBV6-3 to TRBJ2-5, with 8 positions matching TRBD2. Germline V gives CDR1 MNHEY, CDR2 SVGEGT. V was clipped by 2 bases and J by 1 base; unmatched bases: 3. The CDR3 loop spans 15 amino acids. CDR3 bases: TGTGCCAGCAGTTACGAGGGGACTAGCCAAGAGACCCAGTACTTC. This translates into CASSYEGTSQETQYF.

This clonotype was observed at least ten times. The chain combines TRBV18 with TRBJ1-6; D is perhaps TRBD1 (6 bases). Looked up from germline, CDR1 is KGHSH and CDR2 is LQKENI. This CDR3 region has 15 residues. Between the trimmed V and J ends, which lost 6 bases and 8 bases, there was a span of 17 bases. CDR3 protein: CASSPPGQLDSPLHF. CDR3 coding DNA: TGTGCCAGCTCCCCCCCGGGACAATTAGATTCACCCCTCCACTTT.

This clonotype showed up many times. The chain has TRBV5-1 and TRBJ2-1, with 14 bases lining up with TRBD2. CDR3 size: 18 residues. In germline, CDR1 is SGHRS, CDR2 YFSETQ. The V segment lost 5 bases and the J segment 5 bases; nucleotides outside the gene matches: 12. The CDR3 DNA reads TGCGCCAGCAGTTCCTCCGGGACTAGCGGGAGTGGCGACAATGAGCAGTTCTTC. It specifies CASSSSGTSGSGDNEQFF.

This chain links TRBV28 with TRBJ1-5; D is unresolved. The CDR3 length is 14 residues. Germline V gene sequence: CDR1 MDHEN, CDR2 SYDVKM. V lost 5 bases, J lost 0 bases, and 8 bases lay in between. The DNA for the CDR3 is TGTGCCAGCAGTCCTTATCTTAGCAATCAGCCCCAGCATTTT. Its protein is CASSPYLSNQPQHF. The whole variable domain, filled in from reference TRBV28 and TRBJ1-5, reads DVKVTQSSRYLVKRTGEKVFLECVQDMDHENMFWYRQDPGLGLRLIYFSYDVKMKEKGDIPEGYSVSREKKERFSLILESASTNQTSMYLCASSPYLSNQPQHFGDGTRLSIL.

In regard to this clonotype: This may be a read error: a much more frequent sequence differs by one nucleotide. The rearrangement joins TRBV7-8 to TRBJ1-2; 7 nucleotides align to TRBD1. Germline-derived CDR1 and CDR2 are SGHVS and FQNEAQ. This CDR3 spans 16 amino acids. Germline trimming cut 0 bases from V and 8 bases from J; bases unmatched to any gene: 12. The CDR3 DNA reads TGTGCCAGCAGCTTAGCCGTCGTGGGAACGGACAGGGGCTACACCTTC. Translation gives CASSLAVVGTDRGYTF. The variable domain in full, completed from reference TRBV7-8 and TRBJ1-2, reads GAGVSQSPRYKVAKRGQDVALRCDPISGHVSLFWYQQALGQGPEFLTYFQNEAQLDKSGLPSDRFFAERPEGSVSTLKIQRTQQEDSAVYLCASSLAVVGTDRGYTFGSGTRLTVV.

This clonotype turned up a few times. The chain has TRBV4-3 and TRBJ1-1; no clear D gene. V lost 6 bases and J lost 7, with 12 bases in between. Germline CDR1 LGHNA, CDR2 YSLEER. The CDR3 totals 12 residues. CDR3 in amino acids: CASSMEVGEAFF. The CDR3 coding sequence is TGCGCCAGCAGTATGGAGGTCGGTGAAGCTTTCTTT.

This clonotype has just a few counts. V and J are TRBV29-1 and TRBJ1-3; no clear D gene. V lost 6 bases to trimming and J lost 8 bases, with 14 bases between them. Germline CDR1 is SQVTM and CDR2 is ANQGSEA. The CDR3 consists of 12 residues. The CDR3 nucleotides are TGCAGCGTGCGAACCCCCGCGGACACCATATATTTT. Amino acids: CSVRTPADTIYF. The entire variable domain, with the rest obtained from reference TRBV29-1 and TRBJ1-3, is as follows: SAVISQKPSRDICQRGTSLTIQCQVDSQVTMMFWYRQQPGQSLTLIATANQGSEATYESGFVIDKFPISRPNLTFSTLTVSNMSPEDSSIYLCSVRTPADTIYFGEGSWLTVV.

This clonotype was observed many times. CDR3 in DNA: TGTGCCAGCAGCTGGGGGGACGGCCTCTACGAGCAGTACTTC. It encodes CASSWGDGLYEQYF. The V gene is TRBV3-1, the J gene TRBJ2-7; TRBD2 is a possible D gene (6 bases). The CDR3 is 14 residues long. CDR1 is LGHDT, CDR2 YNNKEL, per germline (reference sequence). V gave up 5 bases and J gave up 3 bases, with 14 bases separating them.

This clonotype was detected many times. The rearrangement uses TRBV7-8 and TRBJ2-7; possible D gene TRBD1, 5 bases. The CDR3 length is 14 residues. The germline V gene encodes CDR1 SGHVS and CDR2 FQNEAQ. The V gene lost 5 bases and the J gene lost 2 bases, with 13 bases spanning the gap. Here the CDR3 DNA reads TGTGCCAGCAGCCCCCGGACACAAGCCTACGAGCAGTACTTC. This gives the protein CASSPRTQAYEQYF.

This clonotype has ten or more counts. This chain connects TRBV4-3 to TRBJ2-1, with 9 bases aligning to TRBD2. Trimming removed 1 base from V and 8 bases from J; junction bases left unmatched: 6. This CDR3 has 15 residues. Germline V CDR1 and CDR2: LGHNA, YSLEER. In DNA, the CDR3 is TGCGCCAGCAGCCAAGTTGGGACTAGCTCGGATGAGCAGTTCTTC. Translating gives CASSQVGTSSDEQFF.

This clonotype occurred many times. The V call is TRBV29-1, the J call TRBJ1-1; no firm D call. The V end lost 2 bases, the J end lost 11 bases, and 6 bases lay between the germline ends. From germline, CDR1 is SQVTM and CDR2 ANQGSEA. CDR3 size: 9 residues. CDR3 sequence (DNA): TGCAGCGTTGAACAATCGGCTTTCTTT. Translation: CSVEQSAFF. Drawing the rest from reference TRBV29-1 and TRBJ1-1, the complete variable domain is SAVISQKPSRDICQRGTSLTIQCQVDSQVTMMFWYRQQPGQSLTLIATANQGSEATYESGFVIDKFPISRPNLTFSTLTVSNMSPEDSSIYLCSVEQSAFFGQGTRLTVV.

This clonotype was observed a handful of times. The chain links TRBV20-1 to TRBJ1-2, with 7 bases aligning to TRBD1. The CDR3 runs to 14 residues. In germline, CDR1 is DFQATT, CDR2 SNEGSKA (reference sequence). J was trimmed by 4 bases and V by 4 bases; bases with no gene match: 9. CDR3 bases: TGCAGTGCTATGTCCCGGGACAGCTTCTATGGCTACACCTTC. It yields the protein CSAMSRDSFYGYTF.